This TCR beta chain was found in a study of regulatory T cells in long-lasting Graves disease. The CDR3 has 14 amino acids. Trimming cost V 5 bases and J 3 bases; bases outside gene matches: 10. Germline CDR1 is DFQATT and CDR2 is SNEGSKA (reference sequence). Time point in this sample: newly diagnosed GD, antithyroid drugs for less than 3 months. There was RNA extracted from PBMCs, and the TCR library was made from it. Building the TCR beta libraries relied on iRepertoire HTBI primers, and CDR3 regions underwent Arm-PCR. Using its own MiXCR run on the multiplex PCR reads, TCRdb lists one record per CDR3 protein. The table includes some 350,000 distinct CDR3 sequences, around 16% detected once. This clonotype has a count of ten or more. This sample was also put to use in a study of T cells in Graves' hyperthyroidism and ophthalmopathy. As that study records: Stability of Graves' hyperthyroidism was defined as absent ophthalmopathy progression within 18 months. The majority of expanded thyroid clonotypes above 0.001 also appeared in blood. For ophthalmopathy, model prediction preceded onset by a median around six months.

This specimen was peripheral blood mononuclear cells (PBMCs), taken at new diagnosis, from a patient treated with antithyroid drugs. The chain couples TRBV20-1 to TRBJ2-7; TRBD1 matches 7 bases. This TCR came from a woman between 18 and 30 years old with Graves disease. The CDR3 region is CSASDRAHRYEQYF. CDR3 in DNA: TGCAGTGCTTCCGACAGGGCCCACCGCTACGAGCAGTACTTC.